This T cell receptor beta chain comes out of a study of neurological immune-mediated disorders. The table lists this clonotype with many counts. TCRdb processed the 5' RACE reads anew with MiXCR; each CDR3 protein has one entry. The sample includes about 84,000 distinct CDR3 sequences, around 4.7% of them seen just once. Time point reported: longitudinal time-point 3. The unsorted libraries were produced from 2 million PBMCs held at -80 C. The CDR3 covers 17 residues. Germline lookup yields CDR1 SGHRS and CDR2 YFSETQ. Trimming took off 0 bases at V and 6 bases at J, with 21 bases between the two ends. This rearrangement joins TRBV5-1 to TRBJ1-1; D is ambiguous. Material for sequencing was PBMCs. The source of this sequence is a woman aged 60-70 years with multiple sclerosis. Here the CDR3 DNA reads TGCGCCAGCAGCTTGGAAGGTTCCACCCGCATTTTCCCTGAAGCTTTCTTT. Residues: CASSLEGSTRIFPEAFF.